This is a list of T cell receptor beta chains from one sample in a study of cytomegalovirus exposure and HLA in healthy donors. Profiling relied on immunoSEQ multiplex PCR, and the TCRdb table lists in-frame clones only, not all of them. Of some 160,000 clones listed, 82% were seen once; the top ten hold approximately 3%. The sequenced material came from PBMCs. The source of these receptors is a male donor in good health and CMV-seronegative. Both conserved end residues are part of each CDR3.

J,V,CDR3
TRBJ2-7,TRBV15,CATSRDREQGTYEQYF
TRBJ2-7,TRBV7-2,CASSLKITYEQYF
TRBJ2-5,TRBV7-9,CASSEGETQYF
TRBJ2-3,TRBV5-1,CASRGLINTDTQYF
TRBJ2-7,TRBV6-5,CASSYGHSRYEQYF
TRBJ2-7,TRBV19,CASSFIAGRGPHEQYF
TRBJ2-5,TRBV6-5,CASSPSNSRRVDF
TRBJ2-7,TRBV5-1,CASSLLRVGEQYF
TRBJ2-2,TRBV5-4,CASSLTPGQAPVDPGELFF
TRBJ2-1,TRBV5-4,CASRAGGYNEQFF
TRBJ2-1,TRBV7-6,CASSLVTGGEQFF
TRBJ2-1,TRBV6-1,CASSPRQGWGNEQFF
TRBJ1-3,TRBV6-6,CASAKTLWSSGNTIYF
TRBJ2-3,TRBV5-1,CASSLVRLAGTTDTQYF
TRBJ2-1,TRBV18,CASSPRQGYNEQFF
TRBJ1-1,TRBV6-6,CASRTGWAMNTEAFF
TRBJ2-7,TRBV19,CASSSSTGQPYEQYF
TRBJ2-1,TRBV10-3,CAISQGLLGPNEQFF
TRBJ2-7,TRBV7-6,CASSLVDRGPYEQYF
TRBJ1-5,TRBV18,CASSKEKNQPQHF
TRBJ2-1,TRBV27,CASSAGTSVYNEQFF
TRBJ1-2,TRBV28,CASSTRTGENYGYTF
TRBJ2-7,TRBV7-2,CASGSGLGSYEQYF
TRBJ2-5,TRBV6-1,CASSGGLALQETQYF
TRBJ1-5,TRBV28,CASSIDRDVQPQHF
TRBJ2-7,TRBV27,CASSSGQGAWEQYF
TRBJ2-3,TRBV6-4,CASSPTDSTDTQYF
TRBJ2-2,TRBV11-2,CASSLERGLTGELFF
TRBJ2-3,TRBV4-3,CASSRGLALKSTDTQYF
TRBJ1-2,TRBV19,CASRPAATGVINYGYTF
TRBJ2-7,TRBV4-2,CASSQDRGGTDSYEQYF
TRBJ2-3,TRBV14,CASGASSGNTDTQYF
TRBJ2-5,TRBV27,CASRRLVQTGIRETQYF
TRBJ2-3,TRBV5-1,CASSYGQGADTQYF
TRBJ2-1,TRBV18,CASSPLTYNEQFF
TRBJ1-1,TRBV4-3,CASSQSAGGLDTEAFF
TRBJ2-7,TRBV6-1,CASSESLRYEQYF
TRBJ1-4,TRBV6-5,CASSYRTGNLGALFF
TRBJ2-1,TRBV7-2,CASSLAGRAVNEQFF
TRBJ2-5,TRBV5-1,CASSEQGRETQYF
TRBJ2-2,TRBV7-9,CASSSGTGELFF
TRBJ1-2,TRBV18,CASSPDSLGYTF
TRBJ2-1,TRBV4-3,CASSLDSYNEQFF
TRBJ1-1,TRBV5-1,CASSFRGPDKDTEAFF
TRBJ1-5,TRBV6-5,CASSYAYRANQPQHF
TRBJ2-7,TRBV7-6,CASSLGDNSYEQYF
TRBJ2-1,TRBV4-2,CASSQVGGRTAYNEQFF
TRBJ1-4,TRBV9,CASSETGADEKLFF
TRBJ2-2,TRBV21-1,CASRETLWRECTGELFF
TRBJ2-1,TRBV9,CASSVDLEYNEQFF